The 27 T cell receptor beta chains below were found in one sample sequenced in a study of OX40 agonist ivuxolimab in advanced cancers. Assay: immunoSEQ multiplex PCR; the TCRdb copy retains only in-frame clones and omits some. This sample has around 84,000 clones; over 80% occur once, and the top ten carry about 0.45%. Source: CD4+ or CD8+ T cells sorted from blood, taken in a trial of the OX40 agonist ivuxolimab. The source of these receptors is an adult with an advanced solid tumor such as melanoma, head and neck, liver or kidney cancer.

The chain joins TRBV6-5 to TRBJ1-2; D is possibly TRBD1 (6 bases). Germline V gene lookup returns CDR1 MNHEY and CDR2 SVGAGI. The V end was cut by 4 bases, the J end by 8 bases, with 14 bases between. The CDR3 has 13 amino acids. The chain's CDR3 is CASSWGPEGGYTF. DNA for the CDR3: TGTGCCAGCAGTTGGGGGCCCGAAGGGGGCTACACCTTC.

V and J are TRBV7-6 and TRBJ2-7, with D maybe TRBD2 (5 bases). The V gene's germline CDR1 is SGHVS and CDR2 FNYEAQ. Deletions cut 0 bases from V and 7 bases from J, with 10 bases between. The CDR3 loop spans 13 amino acids. CDR3 DNA: TGTGCCAGCAGCTTAGCGGGAGTTGGGGAGCAGTACTTC. Its protein product is CASSLAGVGEQYF.

Comments on this clone: The sample has other DNA sequences that encode this CDR3 too. The V call is TRBV15, the J call TRBJ2-5; a weak D match, TRBD1 (6 bases). Trimming stripped 3 bases from V and 0 bases from J, with 11 bases between. The CDR3 is 15 residues long. In germline, CDR1 is LNHNV, CDR2 YYDKDF (reference sequence). The CDR3 is CATSRDRRYQETQYF. CDR3 in DNA: TGTGCCACCAGCAGGGACAGACGCTACCAAGAGACCCAGTACTTC. Supplemented by reference TRBV15 and TRBJ2-5, the full variable domain reads DAMVIQNPRYQVTQFGKPVTLSCSQTLNHNVMYWYQQKSSQAPKLLFHYYDKDFNNEADTPDNFQSRRPNTSFCFLDIRSPGLGDTAMYLCATSRDRRYQETQYFGPGTRLLVL.

In its sample, this clone was seen once. J is TRBJ2-1 and V is TRBV11-2; 7 nucleotides match TRBD2. The germline V gene has CDR1 SGHAT and CDR2 FQNNGV. This CDR3 comprises 14 residues. Losses at the gene ends were 6 bases for V and 7 bases for J; bases not matched to a gene: 9. CDR3 nucleotides: TGTGCCAGCAGACAGGCGGGAGTCGGGAATGAGCAGTTCTTC. Translation: CASRQAGVGNEQFF. The full variable domain, completed using reference TRBV11-2 and TRBJ2-1, is EAGVAQSPRYKIIEKRQSVAFWCNPISGHATLYWYQQILGQGPKLLIQFQNNGVVDDSQLPKDRFSAERLKGVDSTLKIQPAKLEDSAVYLCASRQAGVGNEQFFGPGTRLTVL.

The V call is TRBV6-6, the J call TRBJ2-7; possible D gene TRBD2, 5 bases. Trimming took 2 bases from V and 1 from J, leaving 12 bases between them. The CDR3 runs to 15 residues. Germline loops: CDR1 MNHNY, CDR2 SVGAGI (reference sequence). As DNA, the CDR3 is TGTGCCAGCAGTTACCGAGGGTTGGGTTCCTACGAGCAGTACTTC. Its translation: CASSYRGLGSYEQYF.

This clone was found a few times. The chain is built from TRBV6-6 and TRBJ1-6, with TRBD1 as a possible D gene (5 bases). Germline values: CDR1 MNHNY, CDR2 SVGAGI (reference sequence). V gave up 7 bases and J gave up 2 bases, with 12 bases separating them. This CDR3 comprises 15 residues. This CDR3 reads CASMPGEAYNSPLHF. CDR3 coding DNA: TGTGCCAGCATGCCGGGGGAGGCCTATAATTCACCCCTCCACTTT.

CDR3 nucleotides: TGTGCCAGCAGCGACCAGGGAAGCTCCTACAATGAGCAGTTCTTC. Translating gives CASSDQGSSYNEQFF. The gene calls are TRBV9 and TRBJ2-1, with D possibly TRBD1 on 5 matching bases. Germline loops: CDR1 SGDLS, CDR2 YYNGEE. The CDR3 contains 15 residues. V was cut by 3 bases and J by 0 bases, with 10 bases left in between.

The chain joins TRBV19 to TRBJ2-7; D is unclear. The germline V gene encodes CDR1 LNHDA and CDR2 SQIVND (reference sequence). Trimming removed 1 base at V and 4 bases at J, with 5 bases between. The CDR3 runs 12 residues. CDR3 sequence: CASSIVPYEQYF. The CDR3 coding sequence is TGTGCCAGTAGTATAGTGCCATACGAGCAGTACTTC. Filled out from reference TRBV19 and TRBJ2-7, the complete variable domain reads DGGITQSPKYLFRKEGQNVTLSCEQNLNHDAMYWYRQDPGQGLRLIYYSQIVNDFQKGDIAEGYSVSREKKESFPLTVTSAQKNPTAFYLCASSIVPYEQYFGPGTRLTVT.

The chain joins TRBV6-6 to TRBJ2-5; TRBD2 agrees at 8 bases. The CDR3 extends over 15 amino acids. Germline CDR1 is MNHNY and CDR2 is SVGAGI (reference sequence). The junction had 4 bases not matched to a gene; V was cut back by 2 bases and J by 2 bases. The CDR3 coding sequence is TGTGCCAGCAGTTACGGGGCGGGGGGTCAAGAGACCCAGTACTTC. Translation gives CASSYGAGGQETQYF.

The chain carries TRBV5-1 and TRBJ2-3, with D possibly being TRBD2 (7 bases). Germline V gives CDR1 SGHRS, CDR2 YFSETQ. Trimming stripped 2 bases from V and 8 bases from J, with 24 bases between. The CDR3 length is 17 residues. As DNA, the CDR3 is TGCGCCAGCAGCTTAGCTGGGGGGGCGTCAGATCGGGTTACGCAGTATTTT. Protein product: CASSLAGGASDRVTQYF.

The J gene is TRBJ1-2, the V gene TRBV9; D is undetermined. The CDR3 is 13 amino acids. Trimming stripped 0 bases from V and 6 bases from J, with 9 bases between. Germline CDR1 and CDR2: SGDLS and YYNGEE. The CDR3 nucleotides are TGTGCCAGCAGCGTAGATAGGCAGGATGGCTACACCTTC. This encodes CASSVDRQDGYTF.

The chain recombines TRBV19 with TRBJ2-2; D unclear. This CDR3 is built from 13 residues. Germline CDR1 LNHDA, CDR2 SQIVND (reference sequence). V was clipped by 5 bases and J by 4 bases, with 8 bases between them. The CDR3 region has the DNA TGTGCCAGTAGTCCCTGGGCCACCGGGGAGCTGTTTTTT. Residues: CASSPWATGELFF.

The chain recombines TRBV6-1 with TRBJ1-1; maybe TRBD1 (6 bases). V gave up 2 bases and J gave up 5 bases, with 24 bases separating them. This CDR3 has 18 residues. CDR1 MNHNS and CDR2 SASEGT come from the germline V gene. CDR3 sequence reads: CASSERTPGHRGGTEAFF. The CDR3 region has the DNA TGTGCCAGCAGTGAACGAACCCCGGGACATAGGGGTGGGACTGAAGCTTTCTTT.

In this sample, this clone turned up a few times. The chain employs TRBV28 and TRBJ1-5; no definite D call. V lost 7 bases, J lost 6 bases, and 13 bases lay in between. The CDR3 consists of 13 residues. Looked up from germline, CDR1 is MDHEN and CDR2 is SYDVKM. The CDR3 nucleotides read TGTGCCAGCACCCCCCCTGAGGGTCAGCCCCAGCATTTT. Translating it yields CASTPPEGQPQHF.

The chain uses TRBV20-1 and TRBJ1-4; D gene unclear. The germline V and J ends were trimmed by 5 bases and 5 bases, with 6 bases remaining between them. CDR1 is DFQATT, CDR2 SNEGSKA, per germline (reference sequence). CDR3 length: 11 amino acids. The CDR3 nucleotides read TGCAGTGCTCTATCCAATGAAAAACTGTTTTTT. Translating it yields CSALSNEKLFF.

This chain uses TRBV10-1 with TRBJ2-3; D perhaps matches TRBD1 (5 bases). Trimming took off 3 bases at V and 3 bases at J, with 10 bases between the two ends. Germline V CDR1 and CDR2: WNHNN, SYGVQD (reference sequence). CDR3 length equals 14 residues. The CDR3 sequence: CASSEQVETDTQYF. The CDR3 coding sequence is TGCGCCAGCAGTGAACAGGTGGAGACAGATACGCAGTATTTT.

The rearrangement links TRBV7-9 to TRBJ1-1; D unclear. The length of the CDR3 is 11 residues. The germline V gene encodes CDR1 SEHNR and CDR2 FQNEAQ (reference sequence). V gave up 4 bases and J gave up 11 bases, with 11 bases separating them. The CDR3 loop reads CASSSNVPAFF. The CDR3 DNA reads TGTGCCAGCAGCTCTAACGTACCGGCTTTCTTT.

The chain uses TRBV11-3 and TRBJ2-7; 8 bases match TRBD1. After removal of 3 bases from V and 2 bases from J, the junction contained 6 bases not matched to a gene. Germline CDR1 SGHNT, CDR2 YENEEA. The CDR3 contains 15 residues. CDR3 nucleotide sequence: TGTGCCAGCAGCTTGGAGGGACAGGCTCCCTACGAGCAGTACTTC. This codes for CASSLEGQAPYEQYF.

The chain combines TRBV5-1 with TRBJ2-1; 8 nucleotides align to TRBD2. After removal of 2 bases from V and 8 bases from J, the junction contained 9 bases not matched to a gene. Per the germline V gene, CDR1 is SGHRS and CDR2 is YFSETQ. The CDR3 spans 15 residues. The CDR3 region is CASSLGTRRGDEQFF. The CDR3, as DNA: TGCGCCAGCAGCTTAGGGACTAGAAGGGGGGATGAGCAGTTCTTC.

The rearrangement joins TRBV5-6 to TRBJ2-3, with 11 bases lining up with TRBD2. CDR1 is SGHDT and CDR2 is YYEEEE in the germline V gene. The V segment lost 5 bases and the J segment 5 bases; nucleotides outside the gene matches: 10. This CDR3 region has 16 residues. In nucleotides, the CDR3 is TGTGCCAGCAGGTATGGACTAGCGGGTTTTGGAGATACGCAGTATTTT. Protein product: CASRYGLAGFGDTQYF.

This clone was counted between two and nine times. The rearrangement uses TRBV4-1 and TRBJ2-3; 9 bases align to TRBD1. The germline V gene has CDR1 MGHRA and CDR2 YSYEKL. The ends lost 5 bases at V and 4 bases at J; junction bases unmatched: 4. The CDR3 is 14 residues long. CDR3 loop: CASSTGGRADTQYF. The CDR3 DNA sequence: TGCGCCAGCAGCACAGGGGGCAGGGCAGATACGCAGTATTTT.

V and J are TRBV5-1 and TRBJ1-3; a possible D gene is TRBD1 (5 bases). Trimming shortened V by 4 bases and J by 1 base, and 15 bases separated the two germline ends. This CDR3 is 16 amino acids long. CDR1 is SGHRS and CDR2 is YFSETQ in the germline V gene. CDR3 residues: CASSPQVGGSGNTIYF. In nucleotides, the CDR3 is TGCGCCAGCAGCCCCCAAGTCGGGGGTTCTGGAAACACCATATATTTT.

The V call is TRBV5-1, the J call TRBJ2-2; D is unresolved. This CDR3 is 14 amino acids long. CDR1 and CDR2 (germline): SGHRS, YFSETQ. V dropped 2 bases and J dropped 2 bases, with 7 bases sitting between them. The CDR3 DNA reads TGCGCCAGCAGCTTTTCCGGAAACACCGGGGAGCTGTTTTTT. Residues: CASSFSGNTGELFF. The full variable domain, its missing parts supplied by reference TRBV5-1 and TRBJ2-2, is KAGVTQTPRYLIKTRGQQVTLSCSPISGHRSVSWYQQTPGQGLQFLFEYFSETQRNKGNFPGRFSGRQFSNSRSEMNVSTLELGDSALYLCASSFSGNTGELFFGEGSRLTVL.

The rearrangement joins TRBV7-9 to TRBJ2-2, with D tentatively TRBD2 (5 bases). V was trimmed by 2 bases and J by 7 bases, leaving 14 bases between them. The germline V gene has CDR1 SEHNR and CDR2 FQNEAQ (reference sequence). This CDR3 is 15 amino acids long. Here the CDR3 DNA reads TGTGCCAGCAGCTTAATGTCCGGGGTGGACGGGGAGCTGTTTTTT. Residues: CASSLMSGVDGELFF.

V gene TRBV7-9 combines with J gene TRBJ1-2, with D possibly being TRBD1 (5 bases). V lost 8 bases to trimming and J lost 8 bases, with 21 bases between them. Germline lookup yields CDR1 SEHNR and CDR2 FQNEAQ (reference sequence). The CDR3 loop spans 14 amino acids. The CDR3 bases are TGTGCCAGCGGGGTGGGGCAGCTCACGGTAGGCTACACCTTC. It is translated as CASGVGQLTVGYTF.

The chain is built from TRBV19 and TRBJ2-7; maybe TRBD2 (5 bases). Germline CDR1 reads LNHDA; CDR2 reads SQIVND (reference sequence). There are 14 residues in the CDR3. Trimming removed 9 bases at V and 6 bases at J, with 21 bases between. The CDR3 region is CASNTGHLAGEQYF. As DNA, the CDR3 is TGTGCCAGCAATACCGGGCACCTAGCCGGCGAGCAGTACTTC.

This clone was recorded once. The rearrangement uses TRBV11-3 and TRBJ1-1; 7 bases map to TRBD1. CDR1 is SGHNT and CDR2 is YENEEA in the germline V gene. This CDR3 is built from 15 residues. The ends lost 5 bases at V and 1 base at J; junction bases unmatched: 7. The CDR3 reads CASSQRQGRNTEAFF. DNA of the CDR3: TGTGCCAGCAGCCAGCGACAGGGTCGGAACACTGAAGCTTTCTTT.